This T cell receptor beta chain was recorded in a study of blood T cells in healthy people across ages. Primed by a sample-barcoded 5' primer and a J-beta primer mix, a second PCR proceeded for about 7 to 11 cycles. The study obtained at least 2.5 million CDR3-containing paired-end reads from every sample. TCRdb reanalysed the 5' RACE reads using MiXCR and keeps one entry per CDR3 protein. This table holds about 1,400,000 distinct CDR3 sequences, 59% found once. Donor samples were obtained from healthy Caucasian individuals from Russia, aged 6 to 90. V was cut by 4 bases and J by 0 bases, with 13 bases left in between. Germline-derived CDR1 and CDR2 are SGDLS and YYNGEE. The CDR3 loop spans 15 amino acids. Notes on this clonotype: The antigen remains unidentified.

General study points: Investigators treated diversity estimates from one million T cells as underestimates. Naive CD4+ cells and diversity were both higher in long-lived donors than in aged donors.

This sequence originates from a man between 18 and 35 years old in good health. Sequenced: blood. The rearrangement links TRBV9 to TRBJ1-1; D gene unclear. The CDR3 DNA reads as TGTGCCAGCAGCACGCCGTGGCATTTGAACACTGAAGCTTTCTTT. Its protein product is CASSTPWHLNTEAFF.